Listed below are T cell receptor beta chains from one sample, sequenced in a study of cytomegalovirus exposure and HLA in healthy donors. The protocol was immunoSEQ multiplex PCR, while the TCRdb copy is restricted to in-frame clones and leaves out a portion. The table shows around 92,000 clones, with 60% to 75% occurring only once. What was sequenced was PBMCs. Receptors were obtained from a female donor in good health and CMV-seropositive. Each CDR3 is given with its conserved first and last residue. The D gene is left open where the match is weak. Expanded clones get a size class; other rows say once, few or many, or leave the size out.

j_gene: TRBJ2-5; v_gene: TRBV7-9; d_gene: TRBD2; len: 16; abundance: -; CDR3nt: TGTGCCAGCAGCTTGGTAGCGGGGGGGGACCAAGAGACCCAGTACTTC; CDR3aa: CASSLVAGGDQETQYF
j_gene: TRBJ2-5; v_gene: TRBV11-1; d_gene: TRBD1; len: 14; abundance: -; CDR3nt: TGTGCCAGCAGCCATAGACAGGGGGAAGAGACCCAGTACTTC; CDR3aa: CASSHRQGEETQYF
j_gene: TRBJ2-3; v_gene: TRBV6-5; d_gene: TRBD2; len: 15; abundance: -; CDR3nt: TGTGCCAGCAAGATTAGCGGGAGCCGCACAGATACGCAGTATTTT; CDR3aa: CASKISGSRTDTQYF
j_gene: TRBJ2-1; v_gene: TRBV15; d_gene: -; len: 12; abundance: once; CDR3nt: TGTGCCACCAGCATACCAACTAGCAGGCAGTTCTTC; CDR3aa: CATSIPTSRQFF
j_gene: TRBJ2-3; v_gene: TRBV9; d_gene: TRBD2; len: 14; abundance: -; CDR3nt: TGTGCCAGCACCCGGACTAGCGGGACAGATACGCAGTATTTT; CDR3aa: CASTRTSGTDTQYF
j_gene: TRBJ2-5; v_gene: TRBV7-2; d_gene: TRBD2; len: 15; abundance: -; CDR3nt: TGTGCCAGCAGCTTATCGGGAGGGCCTAAAGGGACCCAGTACTTC; CDR3aa: CASSLSGGPKGTQYF
j_gene: TRBJ1-1; v_gene: TRBV19; d_gene: -; len: 13; abundance: -; CDR3nt: TGTGCCAGTAACACAGGGCTGACTGTTGAAGCTTTCTTT; CDR3aa: CASNTGLTVEAFF
j_gene: TRBJ2-6; v_gene: TRBV7-9; d_gene: TRBD1; len: 18; abundance: -; CDR3nt: TGTGCCAGCATCCGGCCGGGACAGGGGGCAACTGGGGCCAACGTCCTGACTTTC; CDR3aa: CASIRPGQGATGANVLTF
j_gene: TRBJ2-1; v_gene: TRBV19; d_gene: -; len: 13; abundance: -; CDR3nt: TGTGCCAGTAGTATTAGCGCCAACAATGAGCAGTTCTTC; CDR3aa: CASSISANNEQFF
j_gene: TRBJ1-4; v_gene: TRBV29-1; d_gene: -; len: 13; abundance: once; CDR3nt: TGCAGCGTTGCGCAGGGAGGTGGGGAAAAACTGTTTTTT; CDR3aa: CSVAQGGGEKLFF
j_gene: TRBJ2-7; v_gene: TRBV28; d_gene: -; len: 15; abundance: few; CDR3nt: TGTGCCAGCACCTCAAGGCAGGGTCAGTCTTACGAGCAGTACTTC; CDR3aa: CASTSRQGQSYEQYF
j_gene: TRBJ2-1; v_gene: TRBV29-1; d_gene: TRBD1; len: 12; abundance: -; CDR3nt: TGCAGCGTTTGGGTGACAGGGCGTGGGCAGTTCTTC; CDR3aa: CSVWVTGRGQFF
j_gene: TRBJ1-2; v_gene: TRBV6-1; d_gene: TRBD1; len: 13; abundance: few; CDR3nt: TGTGCCAGCAGATCGGACAGGGGACGTGGCTACACCTTC; CDR3aa: CASRSDRGRGYTF
j_gene: TRBJ1-6; v_gene: TRBV4-2; d_gene: -; len: 18; abundance: few; CDR3nt: TGTGCCAGCAGCCAATCAGTCCCCCACGGACAGCCCACAGATCCCCTCCACTTT; CDR3aa: CASSQSVPHGQPTDPLHF
j_gene: TRBJ2-5; v_gene: TRBV5-6; d_gene: -; len: 14; abundance: few; CDR3nt: TGTGCCAGCACCCATCCCAAGGGGCCAGAGACCCAGTACTTC; CDR3aa: CASTHPKGPETQYF
j_gene: TRBJ2-3; v_gene: TRBV4-1; d_gene: -; len: 16; abundance: -; CDR3nt: TGCGCCAGCAGCAATTACCGTCGGCAGGGGAATTGTACGCAGTATTTT; CDR3aa: CASSNYRRQGNCTQYF
j_gene: TRBJ2-5; v_gene: TRBV18; d_gene: TRBD2; len: 16; abundance: -; CDR3nt: TGTGCCAGCTCACCAACCAACGGGGGGGCCGGAGAGACCCAGTACTTC; CDR3aa: CASSPTNGGAGETQYF
j_gene: TRBJ1-1; v_gene: TRBV2; d_gene: TRBD1; len: 15; abundance: -; CDR3nt: TGTGCCAGCAGTGCTCAGACAGGGGGCTACACTGAAGCTTTCTTT; CDR3aa: CASSAQTGGYTEAFF
j_gene: TRBJ2-2; v_gene: TRBV28; d_gene: TRBD1; len: 16; abundance: -; CDR3nt: TGTGCCAGCAGTATCTGGACAGGGAATAATACCGGGGAGCTGTTTTTT; CDR3aa: CASSIWTGNNTGELFF
j_gene: TRBJ2-7; v_gene: TRBV6-5; d_gene: TRBD1; len: 14; abundance: -; CDR3nt: TGTGCCAGCAGTGGCCGGGACAGGGGTCACGAGCAGTACTTC; CDR3aa: CASSGRDRGHEQYF
j_gene: TRBJ1-2; v_gene: TRBV11-2; d_gene: -; len: 12; abundance: -; CDR3nt: TGTGCCAGCAGCTTCACTAACTATGGCTACACCTTC; CDR3aa: CASSFTNYGYTF
j_gene: TRBJ1-3; v_gene: TRBV7-2; d_gene: -; len: 13; abundance: -; CDR3nt: TGTGCCAGCAGCTTCAGGGATGGAAACACCATATATTTT; CDR3aa: CASSFRDGNTIYF
j_gene: TRBJ1-3; v_gene: TRBV9; d_gene: TRBD1; len: 15; abundance: -; CDR3nt: TGTGCCAGCAGCCCCCAGACAGGGGGATTGGACACCATATATTTT; CDR3aa: CASSPQTGGLDTIYF
j_gene: TRBJ2-5; v_gene: TRBV25-1; d_gene: TRBD2; len: 14; abundance: -; CDR3nt: TGTGCCAGCAGTGAATTAGCGGGGCTAGAGACCCAGTACTTC; CDR3aa: CASSELAGLETQYF
j_gene: TRBJ1-1; v_gene: TRBV7-3; d_gene: -; len: 13; abundance: -; CDR3nt: TGTGCCAGCAGCCCCCCGGACGGGGGTGAAGCTTTCTTT; CDR3aa: CASSPPDGGEAFF
j_gene: TRBJ2-3; v_gene: TRBV7-6; d_gene: -; len: 16; abundance: few; CDR3nt: TGTGCCAGCAGCAATGGTAGGCAGCGCATCACAGATACGCAGTATTTT; CDR3aa: CASSNGRQRITDTQYF
j_gene: TRBJ2-5; v_gene: TRBV7-9; d_gene: -; len: 12; abundance: once; CDR3nt: TGTGCCAGCGGGCCGTACCAAGAGACCCAGTACTTC; CDR3aa: CASGPYQETQYF
j_gene: TRBJ1-4; v_gene: TRBV7-9; d_gene: TRBD1; len: 14; abundance: once; CDR3nt: TGTGCCAGCAGCAAGACAGGGTCGGGGGAAAAACTGTTTTTT; CDR3aa: CASSKTGSGEKLFF
j_gene: TRBJ1-1; v_gene: TRBV30; d_gene: -; len: 14; abundance: -; CDR3nt: TGTGCCTGGAGTGGGAGCAGCCCGAACACTGAAGCTTTCTTT; CDR3aa: CAWSGSSPNTEAFF
j_gene: TRBJ2-7; v_gene: TRBV18; d_gene: -; len: 15; abundance: few; CDR3nt: TGTGCCAGCTCAGGAATTGAGGGAAAGTATTACGAGCAGTACTTC; CDR3aa: CASSGIEGKYYEQYF
j_gene: TRBJ2-7; v_gene: TRBV11-2; d_gene: TRBD1; len: 15; abundance: -; CDR3nt: TGTGCCAGCAGCAGTATTAGGGACAGGAAGTACGAGCAGTACTTC; CDR3aa: CASSSIRDRKYEQYF
j_gene: TRBJ2-7; v_gene: TRBV12-5; d_gene: TRBD1; len: 14; abundance: -; CDR3nt: TGTGCTAGTGGTTTGGTACAGGGGCAGCCCGAGCAGTACTTC; CDR3aa: CASGLVQGQPEQYF
j_gene: TRBJ2-5; v_gene: TRBV11-2; d_gene: -; len: 15; abundance: -; CDR3nt: TGTGCCAGCAGTTCCGTTTTGACAGCCCAAGAGACCCAGTACTTC; CDR3aa: CASSSVLTAQETQYF
j_gene: TRBJ2-7; v_gene: TRBV5-1; d_gene: -; len: 11; abundance: -; CDR3nt: TGCGCCAGCAGCCCTACCTACGAGCAGTACTTC; CDR3aa: CASSPTYEQYF
j_gene: TRBJ1-6; v_gene: TRBV9; d_gene: -; len: 13; abundance: -; CDR3nt: TGTGCCAGCAGCGTGGCCGGAGGTTCACCCCTCCACTTT; CDR3aa: CASSVAGGSPLHF
j_gene: TRBJ2-7; v_gene: TRBV10-3; d_gene: TRBD2; len: 16; abundance: -; CDR3nt: TGTGCCATCAGTGACCCCGGGACTAGCGGAGAATACGAGCAGTACTTC; CDR3aa: CAISDPGTSGEYEQYF
j_gene: TRBJ2-7; v_gene: TRBV5-8; d_gene: -; len: 14; abundance: -; CDR3nt: TGTGCCAGCAGCCCGGGACTCCGCTCCTACGAGCAGTACTTC; CDR3aa: CASSPGLRSYEQYF
j_gene: TRBJ2-5; v_gene: TRBV5-4; d_gene: TRBD1; len: 13; abundance: few; CDR3nt: TGTGCCAGCAGCTTTACAGGGGAAGAGACCCAGTACTTC; CDR3aa: CASSFTGEETQYF
j_gene: TRBJ1-5; v_gene: TRBV6-5; d_gene: -; len: 13; abundance: -; CDR3nt: TGTGCCAGCAGCCCTAGGACAAATCAGCCCCAGCATTTT; CDR3aa: CASSPRTNQPQHF